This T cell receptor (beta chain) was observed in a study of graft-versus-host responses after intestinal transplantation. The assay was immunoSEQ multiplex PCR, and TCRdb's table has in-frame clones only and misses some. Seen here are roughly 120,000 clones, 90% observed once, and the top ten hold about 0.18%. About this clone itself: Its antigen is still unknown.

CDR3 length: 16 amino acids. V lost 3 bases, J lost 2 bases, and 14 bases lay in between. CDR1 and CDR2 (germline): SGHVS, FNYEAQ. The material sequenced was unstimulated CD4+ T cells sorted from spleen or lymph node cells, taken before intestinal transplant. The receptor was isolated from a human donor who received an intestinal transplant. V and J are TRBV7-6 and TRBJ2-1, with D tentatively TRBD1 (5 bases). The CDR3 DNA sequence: TGTGCCAGCAGCTTGTCGGACACAATAACCTACAATGAGCAGTTCTTC. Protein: CASSLSDTITYNEQFF.